This T cell receptor (beta chain) was found in a study of regulatory T cells in long-lasting Graves disease. Study context: Newly diagnosed Graves' patients had taken antithyroid drugs under 3 months.

CDR1 and CDR2 from the germline V gene are DFQATT and SNEGSKA (reference sequence). Trimming shortened V by 6 bases and J by 0 bases, and 12 bases separated the two germline ends. The length of the CDR3 is 14 residues. Noted time point: newly diagnosed GD, antithyroid drugs for less than 3 months. Extracted PBMC RNA gave rise to the TCR library. An endocrinology department in Xi'an, China, supplied the patients. To make TCR beta libraries, researchers used iRepertoire HTBI primers and Arm-PCR of CDR3 regions. TCRdb re-called the multiplex PCR reads with MiXCR, one entry per CDR3 protein. This sample has roughly 530,000 distinct CDR3 sequences, with 16% found just once. As concerns this clonotype: The antigen is unknown.

Regarding the study as a whole: Persistent Graves' patients showed less TCR diversity than newly diagnosed patients showed. TRBV28, TRBJ1-2 and TRBJ2-5 emerged as the favored segments in persistent disease.

The same sample was also studied in work on T cells in Graves' hyperthyroidism and ophthalmopathy.

The V and J genes are TRBV20-1 and TRBJ1-5; D is uncertain. This TCR was sampled from a woman aged 40-65 years with Graves disease. This specimen consisted of peripheral blood mononuclear cells (PBMCs), obtained at new diagnosis, from a patient treated with antithyroid drugs. CDR3 sequence reads: CSAALDGSNQPQHF. Here the CDR3 DNA reads TGCAGTGCCGCCTTAGATGGTAGCAATCAGCCCCAGCATTTT.